A single sample is the source of the 29 T cell receptor beta chains below, sequenced in a study of neoadjuvant anti-PD-1 for oral cavity cancer. Time point denoted: after neoadjuvant nivolumab, at surgical resection. The protocol was immunoSEQ multiplex PCR, while the TCRdb copy is restricted to in-frame clones and leaves out a portion. The sample records over 60,000 clones, about 86% being singletons. The specimen was PBMCs, collected after nivolumab (anti-PD-1) treatment. These receptors all stem from a person aged 35 to 85 with oral cavity squamous cell carcinoma.

The V call is TRBV7-8, the J call TRBJ2-7, with 8 bases that match TRBD2. V was pared by 3 bases and J by 2 bases, with 6 bases of the junction left unmatched. Germline loops: CDR1 SGHVS, CDR2 FQNEAQ. This CDR3 region has 15 residues. The CDR3, as DNA: TGTGCCAGCAGCTTTCGGGAGGGGATTACCTACGAGCAGTACTTC. It is translated as CASSFREGITYEQYF. Full variable domain (rest looked up from reference TRBV7-8 and TRBJ2-7): GAGVSQSPRYKVAKRGQDVALRCDPISGHVSLFWYQQALGQGPEFLTYFQNEAQLDKSGLPSDRFFAERPEGSVSTLKIQRTQQEDSAVYLCASSFREGITYEQYFGPGTRLTVT.

The chain recombines TRBV27 with TRBJ2-2, with 9 bases matching TRBD1. Germline V CDR1 and CDR2: MNHEY, SMNVEV (reference sequence). Trimming cost V 4 bases and J 5 bases; bases outside gene matches: 8. This CDR3 has 16 residues. CDR3 sequence reads: CASSWSGTGLTGELFF. CDR3 in DNA: TGTGCCAGCAGTTGGTCCGGGACAGGGTTGACCGGGGAGCTGTTTTTT.

The chain combines TRBV7-2 with TRBJ2-7; 9 bases line up with TRBD2. Germline V CDR1 and CDR2: SGHTA, FQGNSA. The CDR3 is 15 residues long. The junction had 12 bases not matched to a gene; V was cut back by 7 bases and J by 5 bases. CDR3 DNA: TGTGCCAGCACCATCTTAGGGACTAGCTACGACGAGCAGTACTTC. This gives the protein CASTILGTSYDEQYF. Together with reference TRBV7-2 and TRBJ2-7, the CDR3 gives the full variable domain: GAGVSQSPSNKVTEKGKDVELRCDPISGHTALYWYRQSLGQGLEFLIYFQGNSAPDKSGLPSDRFSAERTGGSVSTLTIQRTQQEDSAVYLCASTILGTSYDEQYFGPGTRLTVT.

This clone was seen a few times. The genes are TRBV4-1 and TRBJ2-7; tentatively, D is TRBD2 (6 bases). Germline V gene lookup returns CDR1 MGHRA and CDR2 YSYEKL. With 3 bases removed from V and 4 bases from J, the gap between germline ends came to 16 bases. The CDR3 is 15 amino acids. This CDR3 is CASSQLTSIVYEQYF. Here the CDR3 DNA reads TGCGCCAGCAGCCAGCTTACTAGCATCGTATACGAGCAGTACTTC.

CDR3 protein: CASSPWNPGTEAFF. Here the CDR3 DNA reads TGTGCCAGCAGCCCGTGGAACCCGGGGACTGAAGCTTTCTTT. The chain couples TRBV7-9 to TRBJ1-1; D remains unclear. The CDR3 is 14 amino acids. Germline CDR1 and CDR2: SEHNR and FQNEAQ (reference sequence). V lost 5 bases, J lost 5 bases, and 15 bases lay in between.

The rearrangement links TRBV7-2 to TRBJ1-2; 10 bases match TRBD1. J was trimmed by 8 bases and V by 1 base; bases with no gene match: 7. CDR1 and CDR2 (germline): SGHTA, FQGNSA. The CDR3 contains 15 residues. The CDR3 DNA reads TGTGCCAGCAGCTTAGGGGGGACAGGGGCGGAGGGCTACACCTTC. It specifies CASSLGGTGAEGYTF. The variable domain in full, completed from reference TRBV7-2 and TRBJ1-2, reads GAGVSQSPSNKVTEKGKDVELRCDPISGHTALYWYRQSLGQGLEFLIYFQGNSAPDKSGLPSDRFSAERTGGSVSTLTIQRTQQEDSAVYLCASSLGGTGAEGYTFGSGTRLTVV.

The genes are TRBV29-1 and TRBJ2-3; 10 nucleotides align to TRBD1. The V and J ends lost 6 bases and 3 bases, in that order; junction bases with no gene match: 3. Germline CDR1 SQVTM, CDR2 ANQGSEA. This CDR3 has 13 residues. DNA of the CDR3: TGCAGCGTCTGGACAGGGGGAACAGATACGCAGTATTTT. It yields the protein CSVWTGGTDTQYF.

CDR3 residues: CASSPPGTDTQYF. The CDR3 DNA sequence: TGTGCCAGCAGCCCCCCTGGTACAGATACGCAGTATTTT. The gene calls are TRBV6-5 and TRBJ2-3, with D uncertain. Trimming took off 6 bases at V and 3 bases at J, with 10 bases between the two ends. Germline V gives CDR1 MNHEY, CDR2 SVGAGI. This CDR3 spans 13 amino acids.

This clone has only a few counts. This chain links TRBV9 with TRBJ2-3; no definite D call. Trimming took 4 bases from V and 4 from J, leaving 10 bases between them. The germline V gene encodes CDR1 SGDLS and CDR2 YYNGEE. The CDR3 length is 13 residues. The DNA for the CDR3 is TGTGCCAGCAGCCCGGGTTGGCCAGATACGCAGTATTTT. This gives the protein CASSPGWPDTQYF.

The chain uses TRBV6-5 and TRBJ1-2, with 10 bases aligning to TRBD1. CDR1 and CDR2 (germline): MNHEY, SVGAGI. The CDR3 totals 15 residues. After removal of 6 bases from V and 9 bases from J, the junction contained 13 bases not matched to a gene. CDR3: CASSRDRDRGFSYTF. CDR3 bases: TGTGCCAGCAGCCGAGACCGGGACAGGGGATTTAGCTACACCTTC.

The rearrangement uses TRBV9 and TRBJ2-2, with TRBD1 matching over 8 bases. The V gene end was trimmed by 1 base and the J gene end by 3 bases; junction bases not matched to a gene: 2. The CDR3 covers 15 residues. The germline V gene has CDR1 SGDLS and CDR2 YYNGEE. The CDR3 nucleotides read TGTGCCAGCAGCGTACAGGGGGCTCACACCGGGGAGCTGTTTTTT. This translates into CASSVQGAHTGELFF.

V is TRBV15 and J is TRBJ1-1; D gene ambiguous. The CDR3 consists of 13 residues. The germline gives CDR1 LNHNV, CDR2 YYDKDF (reference sequence). V lost 5 bases and J 6 bases, leaving 13 bases between the germline ends. The CDR3 nucleotides are TGTGCCACCAGCCCCCGGCATGGGGCTGAAGCTTTCTTT. It translates to CATSPRHGAEAFF.

The CDR3 DNA reads TGTGCCAGCAGAGTTTTTAGCGGGGGCCGTTACAATGAGCAGTTCTTC. Protein product: CASRVFSGGRYNEQFF. V is TRBV2 and J is TRBJ2-1; 9 nucleotides agree with TRBD2. With V trimmed by 6 bases and J by 4 bases, 10 bases remained unmatched. Germline V lookup: CDR1 SNHLY, CDR2 FYNNEI. The CDR3 spans 16 residues.

As for this clone: This sample includes further DNA sequences coding for the same CDR3. The chain combines TRBV6-5 with TRBJ2-1; D remains unclear. The CDR3 totals 11 residues. Trimming took off 1 base at V and 8 bases at J, with 3 bases between the two ends. In germline, CDR1 is MNHEY, CDR2 SVGAGI. The DNA for the CDR3 is TGTGCCAGCAGTTACTTAGATGAGCAGTTCTTC. This encodes CASSYLDEQFF.

The gene calls are TRBV6-1 and TRBJ2-4; tentatively, D is TRBD2 (5 bases). Per germline, CDR1 MNHNS and CDR2 SASEGT. Trimming pared 8 bases from V and 2 bases from J, leaving 16 bases between. The CDR3 is 15 amino acids. CDR3 coding DNA: TGTGCCAGCCTACCCGGGCGGACTTCCAAAAACATTCAGTACTTC. Its translation is CASLPGRTSKNIQYF.

The rearrangement links TRBV7-6 to TRBJ1-4; D uncertain. This CDR3 spans 14 amino acids. Germline V lookup: CDR1 SGHVS, CDR2 FNYEAQ. Trimming cost V 5 bases and J 5 bases, with 12 bases left between them. The CDR3 DNA is TGTGCCAGCAGCCCTGGACGGATAAATGAAAAACTGTTTTTT. This codes for CASSPGRINEKLFF.

The V and J genes are TRBV9 and TRBJ2-4; possible D gene TRBD1, 7 bases. Germline V gives CDR1 SGDLS, CDR2 YYNGEE. V was pared by 1 base and J by 9 bases, with 8 bases between. The CDR3 sequence is 12 residues long. The CDR3 DNA reads TGTGCCAGCAGCGTACAGGGGGGCATTCAGTACTTC. Protein: CASSVQGGIQYF.

V is TRBV7-6 and J is TRBJ1-4; D gene uncertain. This CDR3 has 14 residues. V dropped 1 base and J dropped 4 bases, with 7 bases sitting between them. Per the germline V gene, CDR1 is SGHVS and CDR2 is FNYEAQ. CDR3 DNA: TGTGCCAGCAGCTTAGGAGCCCTTAATGAAAAACTGTTTTTT. Translating gives CASSLGALNEKLFF.

The V and J genes are TRBV19 and TRBJ2-5; 8 bases match TRBD1. Trimming took 7 bases from V and 2 from J; bases not matched to a gene: 6. CDR1 is LNHDA and CDR2 is SQIVND in the germline V gene (reference sequence). This CDR3 region has 14 residues. CDR3 bases: TGTGCCAGTACCTCCGGGACAGGTCAAGAGACCCAGTACTTC. The encoded protein is CASTSGTGQETQYF.

The chain is built from TRBV30 and TRBJ2-1, with TRBD1 identical over 9 bases. The CDR3 is 14 residues long. V gave up 5 bases and J gave up 8 bases; unmatched junction bases: 10. The V gene's germline CDR1 is GTSNPN and CDR2 SVGIG (reference sequence). CDR3: CAWGPGTGIYEQFF. The CDR3 DNA follows: TGTGCCTGGGGCCCCGGGACAGGGATTTATGAGCAGTTCTTC.

The V and J genes are TRBV7-6 and TRBJ1-5; D unclear. Germline V gives CDR1 SGHVS, CDR2 FNYEAQ. V was pared by 1 base and J by 1 base, with 8 bases between. The CDR3 loop spans 15 amino acids. The CDR3 bases are TGTGCCAGCAGCTTAGGGCCCGCGAGCAATCAGCCCCAGCATTTT. Translating gives CASSLGPASNQPQHF.

V gene TRBV7-3 combines with J gene TRBJ1-2; TRBD1 is a possible D gene (6 bases). V was trimmed by 0 bases and J by 8 bases, leaving 19 bases between them. Germline CDR1 is SGHTA and CDR2 is FQGTGA. The CDR3 has 16 residues. In DNA form, the CDR3 reads TGTGCCAGCAGCTTAACTGGGACATATAACGGCGACGGCTACACCTTC. The encoded protein is CASSLTGTYNGDGYTF.

The rearrangement uses TRBV19 and TRBJ2-1; a weak D match, TRBD2 (6 bases). The germline gives CDR1 LNHDA, CDR2 SQIVND (reference sequence). Between the trimmed V and J ends, which lost 3 bases and 9 bases, there was a span of 15 bases. The CDR3 has 14 residues. CDR3 sequence reads: CASSIAGLGSEQFF. CDR3 in DNA: TGTGCCAGTAGTATTGCGGGACTCGGTAGTGAGCAGTTCTTC.

This clone was seen a handful of times. V gene TRBV10-3 combines with J gene TRBJ2-4, with D possibly being TRBD1 (6 bases). The CDR3 has 17 amino acids. Germline CDR1 and CDR2: ENHRY and SYGVKD. The ends were cut back, 0 bases at V and 0 bases at J, with 12 bases in the middle. CDR3 loop: CAISESDRILAKNIQYF. The CDR3 bases are TGTGCCATCAGTGAGTCCGACAGGATTCTAGCCAAAAACATTCAGTACTTC.

The chain is built from TRBV28 and TRBJ1-4; D perhaps matches TRBD1 (5 bases). Germline CDR1 is MDHEN and CDR2 is SYDVKM. Trimming took off 7 bases at V and 0 bases at J, with 12 bases between the two ends. The CDR3 totals 15 residues. CDR3 nucleotides: TGTGCCAGCATCGGAGGGGATGCAACTAATGAAAAACTGTTTTTT. This translates into CASIGGDATNEKLFF. Complete variable domain (other parts from reference TRBV28 and TRBJ1-4): DVKVTQSSRYLVKRTGEKVFLECVQDMDHENMFWYRQDPGLGLRLIYFSYDVKMKEKGDIPEGYSVSREKKERFSLILESASTNQTSMYLCASIGGDATNEKLFFGSGTQLSVL.

This clone was detected once. The V call is TRBV20-1, the J call TRBJ1-1; no reliable D call. This CDR3 is 11 amino acids long. V was clipped by 3 bases and J by 1 base, with 3 bases between them. Germline assignment: CDR1 DFQATT and CDR2 SNEGSKA (reference sequence). This CDR3 is CSASRNTEAFF. Here the CDR3 DNA reads TGCAGTGCTAGCCGGAACACTGAAGCTTTCTTT.

With respect to this clone: One junction end disagrees with the germline gene, perhaps due to a read error. This chain links TRBV10-3 with TRBJ2-7, with 10 positions matching TRBD1. Germline lookup yields CDR1 ENHRY and CDR2 SYGVKD. The CDR3 has 11 amino acids. CDR3 protein: CAISIQGQGNF. DNA of the CDR3: TGTGCCATCAGCATACAGGGACAGGGGAACTTC.

V is TRBV2 and J is TRBJ2-7; D gene uncertain. Per germline, CDR1 SNHLY and CDR2 FYNNEI. Trimming took 5 bases from V and 0 from J, leaving 11 bases between them. The CDR3 sequence is 14 residues long. The CDR3 loop reads CASSWSVLSYEQYF. CDR3 bases: TGTGCCAGCAGTTGGTCAGTTCTCTCCTACGAGCAGTACTTC.

The rearrangement joins TRBV7-8 to TRBJ2-3, with 11 bases matching TRBD2. The CDR3 spans 16 residues. From germline, CDR1 is SGHVS and CDR2 FQNEAQ. With V trimmed by 5 bases and J by 1 base, 5 bases remained unmatched. CDR3 in DNA: TGTGCCAGCAGCCTCCTAGCGGGAGGCGGCACAGATACGCAGTATTTT. It encodes CASSLLAGGGTDTQYF.